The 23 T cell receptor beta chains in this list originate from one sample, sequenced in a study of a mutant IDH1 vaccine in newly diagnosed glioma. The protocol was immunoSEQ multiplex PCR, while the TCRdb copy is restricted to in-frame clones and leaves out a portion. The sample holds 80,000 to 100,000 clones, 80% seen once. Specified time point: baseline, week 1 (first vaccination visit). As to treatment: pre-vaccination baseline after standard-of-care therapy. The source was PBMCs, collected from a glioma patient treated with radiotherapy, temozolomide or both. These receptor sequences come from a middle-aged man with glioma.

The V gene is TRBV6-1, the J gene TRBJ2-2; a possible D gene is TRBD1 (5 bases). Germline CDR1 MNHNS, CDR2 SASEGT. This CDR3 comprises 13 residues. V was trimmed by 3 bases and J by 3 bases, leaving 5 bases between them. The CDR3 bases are TGTGCCAGCAGTGACAGGGACACCGGGGAGCTGTTTTTT. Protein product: CASSDRDTGELFF.

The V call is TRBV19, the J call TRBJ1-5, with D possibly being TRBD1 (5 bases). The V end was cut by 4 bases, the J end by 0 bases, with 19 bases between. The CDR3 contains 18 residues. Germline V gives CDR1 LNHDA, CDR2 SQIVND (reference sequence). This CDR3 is CASSKSLPGAVSNQPQHF. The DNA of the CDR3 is TGTGCCAGTAGTAAGAGCCTACCCGGGGCAGTTAGCAATCAGCCCCAGCATTTT.

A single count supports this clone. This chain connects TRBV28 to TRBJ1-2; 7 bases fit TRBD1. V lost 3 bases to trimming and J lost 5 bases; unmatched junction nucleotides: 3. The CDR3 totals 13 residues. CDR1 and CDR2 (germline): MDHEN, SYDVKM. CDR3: CASSFDRVYGYTF. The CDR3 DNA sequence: TGTGCCAGCAGTTTCGACAGGGTTTATGGCTACACCTTC.

The DNA of the CDR3 is TGTGCCAGTAGTAGTCCTAGGACAGGGGATGAAAAACTGTTTTTT. Residues: CASSSPRTGDEKLFF. The chain has TRBV19 and TRBJ1-4; TRBD1 matches 9 bases. V lost 4 bases and J lost 6; bases outside the gene matches: 6. The CDR3 runs to 15 residues. Germline V gene data show CDR1 as LNHDA and CDR2 as SQIVND (reference sequence).

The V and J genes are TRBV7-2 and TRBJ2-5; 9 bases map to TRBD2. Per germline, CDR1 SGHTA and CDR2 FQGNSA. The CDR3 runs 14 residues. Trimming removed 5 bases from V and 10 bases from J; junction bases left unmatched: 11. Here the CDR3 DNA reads TGTGCCAGCAGCACGCGGGGTAGCGGGGGAATCCAGTACTTC. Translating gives CASSTRGSGGIQYF. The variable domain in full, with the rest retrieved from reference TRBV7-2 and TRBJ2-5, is GAGVSQSPSNKVTEKGKDVELRCDPISGHTALYWYRQSLGQGLEFLIYFQGNSAPDKSGLPSDRFSAERTGGSVSTLTIQRTQQEDSAVYLCASSTRGSGGIQYFGPGTRLLVL.

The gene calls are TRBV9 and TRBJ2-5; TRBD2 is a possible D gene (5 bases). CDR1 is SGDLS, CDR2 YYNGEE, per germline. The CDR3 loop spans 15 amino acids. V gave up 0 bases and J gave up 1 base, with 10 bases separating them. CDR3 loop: CASSVDTGVQETQYF. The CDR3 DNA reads TGTGCCAGCAGCGTAGACACCGGGGTCCAAGAGACCCAGTACTTC.

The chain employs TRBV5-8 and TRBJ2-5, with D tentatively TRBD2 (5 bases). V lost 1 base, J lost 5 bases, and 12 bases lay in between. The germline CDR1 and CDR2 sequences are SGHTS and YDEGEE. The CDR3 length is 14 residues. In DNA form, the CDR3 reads TGTGCCAGCAGCTTGTTCAGCGGTGGGGAGACCCAGTACTTC. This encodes CASSLFSGGETQYF.

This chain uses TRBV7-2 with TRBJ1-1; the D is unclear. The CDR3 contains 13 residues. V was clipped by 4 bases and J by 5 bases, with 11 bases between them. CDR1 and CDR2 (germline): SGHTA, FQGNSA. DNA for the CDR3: TGTGCCAGCAGCTCCCAACGTGCAACTGAAGCTTTCTTT. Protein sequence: CASSSQRATEAFF.

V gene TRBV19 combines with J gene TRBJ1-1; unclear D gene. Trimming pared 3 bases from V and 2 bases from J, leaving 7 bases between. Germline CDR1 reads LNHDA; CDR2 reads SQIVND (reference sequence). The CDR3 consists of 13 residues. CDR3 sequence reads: CASSIALNTEAFF. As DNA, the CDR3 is TGTGCCAGTAGTATTGCGCTAAACACTGAAGCTTTCTTT.

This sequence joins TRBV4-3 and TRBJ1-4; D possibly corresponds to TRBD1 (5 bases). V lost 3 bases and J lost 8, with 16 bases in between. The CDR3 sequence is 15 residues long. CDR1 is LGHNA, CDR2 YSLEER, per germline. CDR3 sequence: CASSQGRGREEKLFF. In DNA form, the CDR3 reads TGCGCCAGCAGCCAGGGACGGGGGAGAGAAGAAAAACTGTTTTTT.

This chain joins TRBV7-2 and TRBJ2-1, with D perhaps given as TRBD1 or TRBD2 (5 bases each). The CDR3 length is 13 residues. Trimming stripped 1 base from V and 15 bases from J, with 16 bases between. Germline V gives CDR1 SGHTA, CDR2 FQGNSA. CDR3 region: CASSLEVGAETFF. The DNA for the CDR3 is TGTGCCAGCAGCTTAGAGGTCGGGGCGGAGACGTTCTTC.

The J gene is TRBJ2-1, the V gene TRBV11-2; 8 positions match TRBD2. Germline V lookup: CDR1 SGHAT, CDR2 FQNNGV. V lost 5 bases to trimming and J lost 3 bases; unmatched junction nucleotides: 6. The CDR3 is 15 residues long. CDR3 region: CASSILAAYYNEQFF. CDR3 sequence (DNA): TGTGCCAGCAGCATACTAGCGGCGTACTACAATGAGCAGTTCTTC.

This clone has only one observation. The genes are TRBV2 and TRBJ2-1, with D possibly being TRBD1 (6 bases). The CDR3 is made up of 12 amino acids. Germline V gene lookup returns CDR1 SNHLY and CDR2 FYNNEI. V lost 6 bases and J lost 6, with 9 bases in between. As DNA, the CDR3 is TGTGCCAGCAGAGACAGGAGCAATGAGCAGTTCTTC. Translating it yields CASRDRSNEQFF.

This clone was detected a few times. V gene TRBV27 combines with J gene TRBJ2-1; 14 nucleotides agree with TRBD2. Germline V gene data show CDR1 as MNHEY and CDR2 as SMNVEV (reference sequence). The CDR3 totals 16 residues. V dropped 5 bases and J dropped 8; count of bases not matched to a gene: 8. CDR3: CASSPRLAGGYHEQFF. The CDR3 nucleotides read TGTGCCAGCAGTCCCCGACTAGCGGGGGGGTACCATGAGCAGTTCTTC.

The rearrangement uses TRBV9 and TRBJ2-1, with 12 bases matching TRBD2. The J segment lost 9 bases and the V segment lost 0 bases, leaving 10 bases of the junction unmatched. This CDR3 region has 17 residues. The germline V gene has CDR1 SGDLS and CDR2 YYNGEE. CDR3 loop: CASSVDVRTSGTFEQFF. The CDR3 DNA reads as TGTGCCAGCAGCGTAGACGTGAGGACTAGCGGGACTTTTGAGCAGTTCTTC.

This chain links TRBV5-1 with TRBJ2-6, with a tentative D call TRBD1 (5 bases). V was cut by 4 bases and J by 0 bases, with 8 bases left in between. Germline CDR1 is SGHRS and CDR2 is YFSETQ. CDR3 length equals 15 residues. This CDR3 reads CASSATASGANVLTF. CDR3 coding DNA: TGCGCCAGCAGCGCGACAGCCTCTGGGGCCAACGTCCTGACTTTC.

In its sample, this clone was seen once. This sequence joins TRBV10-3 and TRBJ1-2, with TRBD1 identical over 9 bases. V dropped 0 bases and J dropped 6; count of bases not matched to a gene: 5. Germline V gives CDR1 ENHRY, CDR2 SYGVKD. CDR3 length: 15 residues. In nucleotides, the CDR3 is TGTGCCATCAGTGAGTCGGGACAGGGAACTCATGGCTACACCTTC. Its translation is CAISESGQGTHGYTF.

The CDR3 sequence is CSVEDAWDEQYF. The CDR3 coding sequence is TGCAGCGTTGAAGATGCCTGGGACGAGCAGTACTTC. This rearrangement joins TRBV29-1 to TRBJ2-7; no reliable D call. This CDR3 is built from 12 residues. CDR1 is SQVTM, CDR2 ANQGSEA, per germline. The germline V and J ends were trimmed by 0 bases and 5 bases, with 8 bases remaining between them.

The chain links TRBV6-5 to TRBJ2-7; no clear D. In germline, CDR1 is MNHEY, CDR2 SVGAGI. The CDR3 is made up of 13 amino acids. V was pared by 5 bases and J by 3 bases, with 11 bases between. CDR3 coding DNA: TGTGCCAGCAGTAACCAATTTTACTACGAGCAGTACTTC. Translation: CASSNQFYYEQYF.

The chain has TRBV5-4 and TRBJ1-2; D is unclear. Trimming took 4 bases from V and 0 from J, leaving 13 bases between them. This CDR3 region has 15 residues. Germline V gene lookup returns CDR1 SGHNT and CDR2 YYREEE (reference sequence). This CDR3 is CASSQVVDTNYGYTF. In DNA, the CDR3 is TGTGCCAGCAGCCAAGTCGTCGACACTAACTATGGCTACACCTTC.

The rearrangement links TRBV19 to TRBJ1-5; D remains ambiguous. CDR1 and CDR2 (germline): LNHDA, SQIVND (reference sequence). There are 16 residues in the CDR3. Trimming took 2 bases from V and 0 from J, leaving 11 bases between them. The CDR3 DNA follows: TGTGCCAGTAGTATACCGCTCAGTACTAGCAATCAGCCCCAGCATTTT. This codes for CASSIPLSTSNQPQHF.

CDR3 protein: CASSHRITDTQYF. CDR3 coding DNA: TGTGCCAGCAGCCATCGTATCACAGATACGCAGTATTTT. The V gene is TRBV7-8, the J gene TRBJ2-3; D gene ambiguous. Germline CDR1 and CDR2: SGHVS and FQNEAQ. With 5 bases removed from V and 2 bases from J, the gap between germline ends came to 8 bases. The CDR3 has 13 residues.

DNA for the CDR3: TGTGCCAGCAGCTTAGCGGTCCCTGGCTACACCTTC. This encodes CASSLAVPGYTF. This chain links TRBV7-8 with TRBJ1-2; no clear D gene. The CDR3 length is 12 residues. CDR1 and CDR2 (germline): SGHVS, FQNEAQ. V was trimmed by 0 bases and J by 7 bases, leaving 6 bases between them.